This T cell receptor beta chain was recorded in a study of T cells after yellow fever vaccination. Study results and limitations: Clonotype sharing between CD4 and CD8 compartments was small. Most clones from primary vaccination resurfaced after the booster (96% CD4, around 90% CD8).

This clonotype was recorded many times. Its antigen is as yet unknown. Germline V CDR1 and CDR2: SGHRS, YFSETQ. V lost 0 bases and J lost 3; bases outside the gene matches: 9. The CDR3 consists of 17 residues. TCRdb independently ran MiXCR on the 5' RACE reads; one entry per CDR3 protein. The sample holds about 160,000 distinct CDR3 sequences, approximately 9.9% seen once. The TCR originated in a young man who received the YFV17D yellow fever vaccine. This material consisted of CD8+ T cells sorted from PBMCs, taken 45 days after the yellow fever booster vaccination. The chain is built from TRBV5-1 and TRBJ2-1, with 7 bases that match TRBD1. The CDR3 region has the DNA TGCGCCAGCAGCTTGGCCCCAGGGGGTGATGTCTACAATGAGCAGTTCTTC. It specifies CASSLAPGGDVYNEQFF. Based on the CDR3 plus reference TRBV5-1 and TRBJ2-1, the full variable domain is KAGVTQTPRYLIKTRGQQVTLSCSPISGHRSVSWYQQTPGQGLQFLFEYFSETQRNKGNFPGRFSGRQFSNSRSEMNVSTLELGDSALYLCASSLAPGGDVYNEQFFGPGTRLTVL.